A selection of T cell receptor beta chains follows, all from one sample in a study of T cell responses to AZD1222 COVID-19 vaccine. Here immunoSEQ multiplex PCR was the method, and the copy in TCRdb shows in-frame clones only, minus some. The repertoire shows around 140,000 clones; the top ten hold approximately 2%. The sequenced sample was peripheral blood. The source is an adult in good health. Both conserved end residues are part of each CDR3. The D gene is left open where the match is weak.

D gene: .
V gene: TRBV7-9
J gene: TRBJ1-6
CDR3 protein: CASSRSQGHNSPLHF
CDR3 DNA: TGTGCCAGCAGCCGCTCGCAGGGACATAATTCACCCCTCCACTTT

D gene: .
V gene: TRBV7-9
J gene: TRBJ1-1
CDR3 protein: CASSLFGNTEAFF
CDR3 DNA: TGTGCCAGCAGCTTATTTGGCAACACTGAAGCTTTCTTT

D gene: TRBD2
V gene: TRBV29-1
J gene: TRBJ2-7
CDR3 protein: CSAAGELNSYEQYF
CDR3 DNA: TGCAGCGCCGCGGGAGAACTAAACTCCTACGAGCAGTACTTC

D gene: .
V gene: TRBV6-1
J gene: TRBJ1-4
CDR3 protein: CASSDRANSANEKLFF
CDR3 DNA: TGTGCCAGCAGTGATCGGGCGAACAGCGCTAATGAAAAACTGTTTTTT

D gene: .
V gene: TRBV18
J gene: TRBJ2-3
CDR3 protein: CASSRTNGGYTDTQYF
CDR3 DNA: TGTGCCAGCTCACGAACCAACGGGGGCTACACAGATACGCAGTATTTT

D gene: .
V gene: TRBV7-7
J gene: TRBJ2-3
CDR3 protein: CASSLAVADTQYF
CDR3 DNA: TGTGCCAGCAGCTTAGCGGTGGCGGATACGCAGTATTTT

D gene: TRBD1
V gene: TRBV5-6
J gene: TRBJ1-6
CDR3 protein: CASSRGTANSPLHF
CDR3 DNA: TGTGCCAGCAGCCGGGGGACAGCCAATTCACCCCTCCACTTT

D gene: .
V gene: TRBV18
J gene: TRBJ1-1
CDR3 protein: CASSPPRIVDKGEAFF
CDR3 DNA: TGTGCCAGCTCACCACCGAGGATCGTCGATAAGGGGGAAGCTTTCTTT

D gene: .
V gene: TRBV28
J gene: TRBJ2-4
CDR3 protein: CASSSQGAKNIQYF
CDR3 DNA: TGTGCCAGCAGTTCACAGGGAGCCAAAAACATTCAGTACTTC

D gene: TRBD1
V gene: TRBV29-1
J gene: TRBJ1-2
CDR3 protein: CSLWTGLGGGYTF
CDR3 DNA: TGCAGCCTGTGGACAGGACTAGGGGGTGGCTACACCTTC

D gene: .
V gene: TRBV5-3
J gene: TRBJ1-2
CDR3 protein: CARSFWGGSYGYTF
CDR3 DNA: TGTGCCAGAAGCTTCTGGGGAGGGAGCTATGGCTACACCTTC

D gene: .
V gene: TRBV4-2
J gene: TRBJ2-1
CDR3 protein: CASSQGSGNEQFF
CDR3 DNA: TGTGCCAGCAGCCAAGGTTCGGGGAATGAGCAGTTCTTC

D gene: .
V gene: TRBV27
J gene: TRBJ1-2
CDR3 protein: CASSLSGGHGYTF
CDR3 DNA: TGTGCCAGCAGTTTATCTGGGGGGCATGGCTACACCTTC

D gene: .
V gene: TRBV6-5
J gene: TRBJ2-3
CDR3 protein: CASSYVDFAPDTQYF
CDR3 DNA: TGTGCCAGCAGTTACGTCGACTTTGCCCCAGATACGCAGTATTTT

D gene: .
V gene: TRBV20-1
J gene: TRBJ1-1
CDR3 protein: CSASWWGPPEAFF
CDR3 DNA: TGCAGTGCTAGTTGGTGGGGGCCCCCTGAAGCTTTCTTT

D gene: TRBD2
V gene: TRBV6-2/TRBV6-3
J gene: TRBJ2-7
CDR3 protein: CASSYKRLAGEQYF
CDR3 DNA: TGTGCCAGCAGTTACAAAAGACTAGCAGGGGAGCAGTACTTC

D gene: .
V gene: TRBV3-1/TRBV3-2
J gene: TRBJ1-4
CDR3 protein: CASSQGFGGSTNEKLFF
CDR3 DNA: TGTGCCAGCAGCCAGGGTTTCGGGGGTTCGACTAATGAAAAACTGTTTTTT

D gene: .
V gene: TRBV30
J gene: TRBJ2-3
CDR3 protein: CAWRSRSLTDTQYF
CDR3 DNA: TGTGCCTGGAGGAGCCGATCCCTCACAGATACGCAGTATTTT

D gene: .
V gene: TRBV24-1
J gene: TRBJ2-4
CDR3 protein: CATSDLRILYLAKNIQYF
CDR3 DNA: TGTGCCACCAGTGATTTGAGGATCCTCTATTTAGCCAAAAACATTCAGTACTTC

D gene: .
V gene: TRBV6-2/TRBV6-3
J gene: TRBJ1-2
CDR3 protein: CASSYSSNGYGYTF
CDR3 DNA: TGTGCCAGCAGTTACTCGAGTAATGGTTATGGCTACACCTTC

D gene: TRBD1
V gene: TRBV11-2
J gene: TRBJ2-7
CDR3 protein: CASSHGGQGLSYEQYF
CDR3 DNA: TGTGCCAGCAGCCACGGGGGACAGGGGTTATCCTACGAGCAGTACTTC

D gene: TRBD1
V gene: TRBV6-5
J gene: TRBJ1-2
CDR3 protein: CASSPGQGGGYTF
CDR3 DNA: TGTGCCAGCTCCCCGGGACAGGGAGGTGGCTACACCTTC

D gene: TRBD1
V gene: TRBV6-2/TRBV6-3
J gene: TRBJ1-5
CDR3 protein: CASTPSTGRNQPQHF
CDR3 DNA: TGTGCCAGCACCCCATCGACAGGGAGGAATCAGCCCCAGCATTTT

D gene: .
V gene: TRBV9
J gene: TRBJ2-5
CDR3 protein: CASSVAGHDGIQETQYF
CDR3 DNA: TGTGCCAGCAGCGTAGCAGGGCATGACGGAATCCAAGAGACCCAGTACTTC

D gene: .
V gene: TRBV19
J gene: TRBJ1-1
CDR3 protein: CASNLTPREMNTEAFF
CDR3 DNA: TGTGCCAGTAACCTGACTCCACGGGAGATGAACACTGAAGCTTTCTTT

D gene: TRBD1
V gene: TRBV7-9
J gene: TRBJ1-1
CDR3 protein: CASSYTGAKSTEAFF
CDR3 DNA: TGTGCCAGCAGCTATACAGGGGCGAAGAGCACTGAAGCTTTCTTT

D gene: .
V gene: TRBV5-1
J gene: TRBJ2-2
CDR3 protein: CASSLELNTGELFF
CDR3 DNA: TGCGCCAGCAGCTTGGAGCTTAACACCGGGGAGCTGTTTTTT

D gene: TRBD1
V gene: TRBV7-2
J gene: TRBJ1-6
CDR3 protein: CASSVAGQVISPLHF
CDR3 DNA: TGTGCCAGCAGCGTCGCAGGACAGGTCATTTCACCCCTCCACTTT

D gene: .
V gene: TRBV7-2
J gene: TRBJ1-5
CDR3 protein: CASSYSNQPQHF
CDR3 DNA: TGTGCCAGCAGCTACAGCAATCAGCCCCAGCATTTT

D gene: TRBD1
V gene: TRBV10-3
J gene: TRBJ2-3
CDR3 protein: CAISDRGGGTDTQYF
CDR3 DNA: TGTGCCATCAGTGATAGAGGGGGCGGCACAGATACGCAGTATTTT

D gene: TRBD1
V gene: TRBV9
J gene: TRBJ1-1
CDR3 protein: CASSPWTGGTEAFF
CDR3 DNA: TGTGCCAGCAGCCCGTGGACAGGGGGCACTGAAGCTTTCTTT

D gene: .
V gene: TRBV6-2/TRBV6-3
J gene: TRBJ2-7
CDR3 protein: CASSYFAGAEQYF
CDR3 DNA: TGTGCCAGCAGTTACTTTGCGGGGGCCGAGCAGTACTTC